This entry features one T cell receptor (beta chain) sequence. Antigen unknown. The data originate from a study of cytomegalovirus exposure and HLA in healthy donors. The study ran its PCR with 60 Vbeta and 13 Jbeta primers. The repertoire was sequenced with immunoSEQ multiplex PCR; TCRdb's copy has only in-frame clones and lacks some. Among 55,000 to 80,000 clones, 85% to 90% were seen once, and the ten largest hold approximately 11%. General study points: Data from an earlier analysis indicated that most TCR beta V segments were productive either about 87% or about 30% of the time. Evidence from a later analysis indicated that most CMV-associated TCR beta chains looked HLA-restricted.

CDR3 length: 16 residues. Trimming stripped 0 bases from V and 4 bases from J, with 13 bases between. Germline values: CDR1 MNHEY, CDR2 SVGAGI. Sequencing was carried out using PBMCs. This TCR came from a female donor in good health and CMV-seronegative. V gene TRBV6-5 combines with J gene TRBJ1-5; perhaps TRBD1 as D (5 bases). The CDR3: CASSYSFSTGNQPQHF. The CDR3 DNA sequence: TGTGCCAGCAGTTACTCGTTCTCTACAGGAAATCAGCCCCAGCATTTT.